The clone carrying this T cell receptor beta chain was seen at least ten times. As yet, its antigen is unknown. This entry belongs to a study of Graves' ophthalmopathy and Graves' hyperthyroidism. Turning to the study itself: The authors collected peripheral blood at initial diagnosis, before any treatment.

Deletions cut 4 bases from V and 6 bases from J, with 10 bases between. Germline values: CDR1 KGHSH, CDR2 LQKENI. The length of the CDR3 is 13 residues. Amplification from RNA transcripts yielded the TCR beta CDR3 regions. Following a first-round RT-PCR that used HTBI primers, a second-round multiplex PCR was carried out. From the multiplex PCR reads, TCRdb called clonotypes with MiXCR, one entry per CDR3 protein. The sample has hundreds of thousands of distinct CDR3 sequences, about 24% seen once. Exclusion applied to patients with other autoimmune diseases, uncontrolled infections, pregnancy or lactation. General observations from the study: Both a roughly 65% sensitivity and an approximately 79% specificity characterized the model's predictions of ophthalmopathy progression. Also, most clonotypes expanded in the thyroid above 0.001 frequency appeared in blood.

The clonotype originates from a woman in her late teens or twenties with stable Graves' hyperthyroidism. Some clones in this sample may be carry-over from other donors' samples. The material sequenced was peripheral blood. This chain uses TRBV18 with TRBJ1-5, with D hard to call. Here the CDR3 reads CASSQDHVQPQHF. The CDR3 coding sequence is TGTGCCAGCTCACAGGACCATGTTCAGCCCCAGCATTTT.